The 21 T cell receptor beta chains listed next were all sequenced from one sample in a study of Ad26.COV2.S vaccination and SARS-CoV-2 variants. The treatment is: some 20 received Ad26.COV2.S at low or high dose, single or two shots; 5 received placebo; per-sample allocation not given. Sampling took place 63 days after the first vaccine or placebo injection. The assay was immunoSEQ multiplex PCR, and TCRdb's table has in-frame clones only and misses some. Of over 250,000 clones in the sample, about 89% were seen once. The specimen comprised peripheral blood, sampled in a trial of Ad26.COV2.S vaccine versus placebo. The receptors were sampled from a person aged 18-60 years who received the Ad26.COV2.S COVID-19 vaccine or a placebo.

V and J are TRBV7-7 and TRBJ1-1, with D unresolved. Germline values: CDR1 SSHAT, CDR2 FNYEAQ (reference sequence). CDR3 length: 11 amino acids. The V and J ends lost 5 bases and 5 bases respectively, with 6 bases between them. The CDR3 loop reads CASSPRTEAFF. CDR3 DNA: TGTGCCAGCAGCCCCAGGACTGAAGCTTTCTTT.

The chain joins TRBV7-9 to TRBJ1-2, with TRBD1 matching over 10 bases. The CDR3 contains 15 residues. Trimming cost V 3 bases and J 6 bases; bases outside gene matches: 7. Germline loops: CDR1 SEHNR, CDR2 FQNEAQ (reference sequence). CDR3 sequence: CASSFGDRGQDGYTF. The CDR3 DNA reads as TGTGCCAGCAGCTTCGGAGACAGGGGGCAGGATGGCTACACCTTC.

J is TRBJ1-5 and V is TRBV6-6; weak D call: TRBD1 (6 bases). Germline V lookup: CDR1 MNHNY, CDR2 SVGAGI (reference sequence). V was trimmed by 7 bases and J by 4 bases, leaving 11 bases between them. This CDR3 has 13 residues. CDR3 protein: CASTRQVNQPQHF. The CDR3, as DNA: TGTGCCAGCACCAGACAGGTTAATCAGCCCCAGCATTTT.

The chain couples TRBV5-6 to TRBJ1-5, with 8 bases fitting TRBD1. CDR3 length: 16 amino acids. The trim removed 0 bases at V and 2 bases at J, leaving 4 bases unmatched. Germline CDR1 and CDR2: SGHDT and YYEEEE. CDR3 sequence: CASSLAPGQGNQPQHF. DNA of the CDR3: TGTGCCAGCAGCTTGGCCCCGGGACAGGGCAATCAGCCCCAGCATTTT.

The CDR3 region has the DNA TGTGCCAGCAGCCTGACTAGCACCGAGACCCAGTACTTC. This gives the protein CASSLTSTETQYF. The chain recombines TRBV28 with TRBJ2-5, with 7 positions matching TRBD2. The CDR3 is made up of 13 amino acids. Trimming cost V 6 bases and J 5 bases; bases outside gene matches: 6. Germline V gene lookup returns CDR1 MDHEN and CDR2 SYDVKM.

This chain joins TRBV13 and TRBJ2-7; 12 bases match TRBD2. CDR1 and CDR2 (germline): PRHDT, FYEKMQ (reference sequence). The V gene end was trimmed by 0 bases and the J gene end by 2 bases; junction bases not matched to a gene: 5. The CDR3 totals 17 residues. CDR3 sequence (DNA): TGTGCCAGCAGCTTAGGGACTAGCGGGAGCTTAACCTACGAGCAGTACTTC. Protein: CASSLGTSGSLTYEQYF.

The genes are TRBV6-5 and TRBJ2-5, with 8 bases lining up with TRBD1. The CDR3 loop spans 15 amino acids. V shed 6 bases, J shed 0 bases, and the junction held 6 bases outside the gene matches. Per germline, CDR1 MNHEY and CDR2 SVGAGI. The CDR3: CASSLRDRHQETQYF. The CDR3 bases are TGTGCCAGCAGCCTCCGGGACAGGCACCAAGAGACCCAGTACTTC.

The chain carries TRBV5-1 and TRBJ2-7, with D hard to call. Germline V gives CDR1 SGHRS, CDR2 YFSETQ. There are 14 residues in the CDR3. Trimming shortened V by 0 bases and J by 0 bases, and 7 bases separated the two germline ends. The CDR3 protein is CASSLGVNSYEQYF. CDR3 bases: TGCGCCAGCAGCTTGGGCGTGAACTCCTACGAGCAGTACTTC.

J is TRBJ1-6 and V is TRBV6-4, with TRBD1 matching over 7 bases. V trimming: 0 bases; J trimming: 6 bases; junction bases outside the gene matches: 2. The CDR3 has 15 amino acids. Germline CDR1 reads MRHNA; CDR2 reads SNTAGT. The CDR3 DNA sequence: TGTGCCAGCAGTGACTCTCAGGGGGGTAATTCACCCCTCCACTTT. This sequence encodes CASSDSQGGNSPLHF.

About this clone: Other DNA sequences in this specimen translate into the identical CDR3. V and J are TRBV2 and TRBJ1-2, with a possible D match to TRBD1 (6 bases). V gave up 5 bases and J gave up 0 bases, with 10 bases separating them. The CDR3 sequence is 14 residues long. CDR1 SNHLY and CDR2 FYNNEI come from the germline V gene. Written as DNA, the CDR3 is TGTGCCAGCAGTACACAGGGAGCTAACTATGGCTACACCTTC. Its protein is CASSTQGANYGYTF.

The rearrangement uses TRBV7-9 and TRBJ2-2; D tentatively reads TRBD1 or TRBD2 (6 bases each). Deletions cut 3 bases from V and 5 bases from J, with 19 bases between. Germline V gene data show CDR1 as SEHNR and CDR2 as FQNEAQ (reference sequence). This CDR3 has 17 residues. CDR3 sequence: CASSFSRGQGRTGELFF. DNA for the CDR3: TGTGCCAGCAGCTTTAGCCGGGGGCAGGGCCGTACCGGGGAGCTGTTTTTT.

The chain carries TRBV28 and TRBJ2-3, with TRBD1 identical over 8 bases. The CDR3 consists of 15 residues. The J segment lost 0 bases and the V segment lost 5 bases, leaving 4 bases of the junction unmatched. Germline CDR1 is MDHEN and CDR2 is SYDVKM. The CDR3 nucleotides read TGTGCCAGCAGTCCAGGACAGGGAAGCACAGATACGCAGTATTTT. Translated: CASSPGQGSTDTQYF.

The CDR3, as DNA: TGTGCCTGGAGTGCCACTAGCGAGTACAATGAGCAGTTCTTC. Protein product: CAWSATSEYNEQFF. The chain has TRBV30 and TRBJ2-1; TRBD2 matches 7 bases. From germline, CDR1 is GTSNPN and CDR2 SVGIG (reference sequence). The CDR3 has 14 residues. J was trimmed by 4 bases and V by 1 base; bases with no gene match: 4.

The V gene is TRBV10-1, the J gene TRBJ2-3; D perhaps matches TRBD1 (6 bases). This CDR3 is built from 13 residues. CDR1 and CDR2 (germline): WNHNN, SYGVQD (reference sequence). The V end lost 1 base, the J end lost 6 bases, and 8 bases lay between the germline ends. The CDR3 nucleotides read TGCGCCAGCAGTGAGTTTGGGGGCGATACGCAGTATTTT. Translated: CASSEFGGDTQYF.

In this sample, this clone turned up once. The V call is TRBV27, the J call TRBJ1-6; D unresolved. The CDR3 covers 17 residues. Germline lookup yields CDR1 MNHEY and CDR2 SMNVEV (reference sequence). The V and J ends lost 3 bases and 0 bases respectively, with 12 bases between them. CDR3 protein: CASSLEHTSSYNSPLHF. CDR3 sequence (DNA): TGTGCCAGCAGTTTGGAGCACACGAGCTCCTATAATTCACCCCTCCACTTT.

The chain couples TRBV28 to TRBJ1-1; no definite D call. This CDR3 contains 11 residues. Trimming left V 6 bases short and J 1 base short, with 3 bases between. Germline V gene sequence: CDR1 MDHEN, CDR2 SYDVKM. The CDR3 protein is CASRSNTEAFF. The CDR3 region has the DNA TGTGCCAGCAGGTCGAACACTGAAGCTTTCTTT.

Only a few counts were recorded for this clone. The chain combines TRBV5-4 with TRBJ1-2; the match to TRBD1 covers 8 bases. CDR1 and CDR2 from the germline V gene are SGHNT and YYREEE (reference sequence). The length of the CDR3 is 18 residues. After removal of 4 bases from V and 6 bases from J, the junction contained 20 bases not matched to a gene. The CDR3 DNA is TGTGCCAGCAGCCCTGCCCTGGGTGTGCAGGGGGCATCGGATGGCTACACCTTC. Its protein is CASSPALGVQGASDGYTF.

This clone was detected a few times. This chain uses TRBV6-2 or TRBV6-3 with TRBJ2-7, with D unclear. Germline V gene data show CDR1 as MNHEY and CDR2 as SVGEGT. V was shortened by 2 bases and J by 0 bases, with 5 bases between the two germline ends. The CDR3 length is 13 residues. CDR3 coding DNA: TGTGCCAGCAGTTACAGCAGCTCCTACGAGCAGTACTTC. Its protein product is CASSYSSSYEQYF.

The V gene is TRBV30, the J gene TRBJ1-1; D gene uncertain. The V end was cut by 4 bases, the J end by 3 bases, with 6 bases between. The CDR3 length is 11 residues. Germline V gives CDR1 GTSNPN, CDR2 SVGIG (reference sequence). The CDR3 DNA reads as TGTGCCTGGATCTTCTACACTGAAGCTTTCTTT. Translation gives CAWIFYTEAFF.

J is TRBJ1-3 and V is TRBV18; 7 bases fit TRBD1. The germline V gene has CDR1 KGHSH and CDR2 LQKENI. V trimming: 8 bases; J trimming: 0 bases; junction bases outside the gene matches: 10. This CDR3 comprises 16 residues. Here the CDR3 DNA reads TGTGCCAGCGGGCGGGACAGCCCAGTCTCTGGAAACACCATATATTTT. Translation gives CASGRDSPVSGNTIYF.

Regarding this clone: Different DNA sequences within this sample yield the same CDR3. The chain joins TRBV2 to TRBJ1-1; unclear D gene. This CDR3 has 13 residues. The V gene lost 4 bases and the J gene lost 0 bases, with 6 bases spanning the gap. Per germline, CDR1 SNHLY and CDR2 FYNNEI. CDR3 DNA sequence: TGTGCCAGCAGTGGAGAGATGAACACTGAAGCTTTCTTT. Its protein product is CASSGEMNTEAFF.